This is a list of T cell receptor beta chains from one sample in a study of cytomegalovirus exposure and HLA in healthy donors. Some clones are missing from TCRdb's copy, which holds only in-frame ones; the method was immunoSEQ multiplex PCR. This sample has some 160,000 clones, with roughly four fifths found just once. The sequenced sample consisted of PBMCs. The receptor source for this set is a male donor in good health and CMV-seropositive. The CDR3 runs from the conserved cysteine through the conserved F or W. Each record gives: D gene, J gene, V gene, clone size, CDR3 protein, CDR3 DNA. D genes are given only for firm matches. Size is stated for part of the rows, as once, few or many counts, or as a class when the clone is expanded.

D gene: NA; J gene: TRBJ1-2; V gene: TRBV7-2; clone size: NA; CDR3 protein: CASSLASRQGGRTYGYTF; CDR3 DNA: TGTGCCAGCAGCTTAGCCTCGAGACAAGGGGGTCGGACCTATGGCTACACCTTC
D gene: NA; J gene: TRBJ1-2; V gene: TRBV30; clone size: NA; CDR3 protein: CAWSSRDTGYTF; CDR3 DNA: TGTGCCTGGAGTTCCAGGGATACTGGCTACACCTTC
D gene: NA; J gene: TRBJ1-5; V gene: TRBV30; clone size: NA; CDR3 protein: CAWSPGEQPQHF; CDR3 DNA: TGTGCCTGGAGTCCAGGGGAGCAGCCCCAGCATTTT
D gene: NA; J gene: TRBJ2-5; V gene: TRBV7-9; clone size: NA; CDR3 protein: CASSVAGSETQYF; CDR3 DNA: TGTGCCAGCAGCGTCGCGGGTTCAGAGACCCAGTACTTC
D gene: TRBD1; J gene: TRBJ2-5; V gene: TRBV27; clone size: NA; CDR3 protein: CASSLEGQGDQYF; CDR3 DNA: TGTGCCAGCAGTTTGGAGGGACAGGGCGACCAGTACTTC
D gene: TRBD2; J gene: TRBJ2-5; V gene: TRBV14; clone size: few; CDR3 protein: CASSQVRGFGASGQETQYF; CDR3 DNA: TGTGCCAGCAGCCAAGTTAGGGGATTTGGAGCTAGCGGACAAGAGACCCAGTACTTC
D gene: TRBD2; J gene: TRBJ2-7; V gene: TRBV27; clone size: NA; CDR3 protein: CASSFGTSGNDEQYF; CDR3 DNA: TGTGCCAGCAGTTTTGGGACTAGCGGGAACGACGAGCAGTACTTC
D gene: NA; J gene: TRBJ1-1; V gene: TRBV6-5; clone size: NA; CDR3 protein: CASRAGVKAFF; CDR3 DNA: TGTGCCAGCAGAGCAGGGGTGAAAGCTTTCTTT
D gene: TRBD1; J gene: TRBJ1-5; V gene: TRBV28; clone size: NA; CDR3 protein: CASSSPGTGGGQPQHF; CDR3 DNA: TGTGCCAGCAGTTCCCCCGGGACAGGGGGCGGGCAGCCCCAGCATTTT
D gene: NA; J gene: TRBJ2-1; V gene: TRBV6-6; clone size: NA; CDR3 protein: CASSQYNEQFF; CDR3 DNA: TGTGCCAGCAGCCAATACAATGAGCAGTTCTTC
D gene: NA; J gene: TRBJ1-2; V gene: TRBV19; clone size: NA; CDR3 protein: CASSMATGVEYGYTF; CDR3 DNA: TGTGCCAGTAGTATGGCAACAGGAGTGGAATATGGCTACACCTTC
D gene: TRBD2; J gene: TRBJ2-3; V gene: TRBV5-4; clone size: NA; CDR3 protein: CASSLPGGVGVTQYF; CDR3 DNA: TGTGCCAGCAGCTTACCTGGGGGGGTAGGAGTGACGCAGTATTTT
D gene: TRBD1; J gene: TRBJ2-4; V gene: TRBV5-6; clone size: NA; CDR3 protein: CASSSDRANIQYF; CDR3 DNA: TGTGCCAGCAGCTCCGACAGGGCTAACATTCAGTACTTC
D gene: NA; J gene: TRBJ2-3; V gene: TRBV5-6; clone size: NA; CDR3 protein: CASSFQGPDTQYF; CDR3 DNA: TGTGCCAGCAGCTTCCAGGGGCCAGATACGCAGTATTTT
D gene: NA; J gene: TRBJ2-2; V gene: TRBV10-2; clone size: NA; CDR3 protein: CASSESGTTGELFF; CDR3 DNA: TGCGCCAGCAGTGAGTCGGGCACGACCGGGGAGCTGTTTTTT
D gene: TRBD1; J gene: TRBJ1-5; V gene: TRBV7-2; clone size: once; CDR3 protein: CASSPPRQGKLNQPQHF; CDR3 DNA: TGTGCCAGCAGCCCCCCCCGACAGGGAAAACTAAATCAGCCCCAGCATTTT
D gene: NA; J gene: TRBJ1-2; V gene: TRBV6-6; clone size: NA; CDR3 protein: CASRPWGDYGYTF; CDR3 DNA: TGTGCCAGCAGGCCCTGGGGGGACTATGGCTACACCTTC
D gene: NA; J gene: TRBJ1-2; V gene: TRBV28; clone size: NA; CDR3 protein: CASSLSIASGYTF; CDR3 DNA: TGTGCCAGCAGTTTGTCTATTGCGAGCGGCTACACCTTC
D gene: TRBD2; J gene: TRBJ2-3; V gene: TRBV15; clone size: few; CDR3 protein: CATSRDSGRADGAQYF; CDR3 DNA: TGTGCCACCAGCAGAGATAGCGGGAGGGCCGACGGGGCGCAGTATTTT
D gene: NA; J gene: TRBJ1-5; V gene: TRBV21-1; clone size: NA; CDR3 protein: CASSKGQTGVSNQPQHF; CDR3 DNA: TGTGCCAGCAGCAAAGGACAGACAGGGGTTAGCAATCAGCCCCAGCATTTT
D gene: TRBD1; J gene: TRBJ2-7; V gene: TRBV9; clone size: NA; CDR3 protein: CASSGTVTGGGEQYF; CDR3 DNA: TGTGCCAGCAGCGGTACCGTGACAGGGGGAGGGGAGCAGTACTTC
D gene: NA; J gene: TRBJ2-2; V gene: TRBV29-1; clone size: NA; CDR3 protein: CSVAPRQANTGELFF; CDR3 DNA: TGCAGCGTTGCCCCCAGACAGGCGAACACCGGGGAGCTGTTTTTT
D gene: NA; J gene: TRBJ1-1; V gene: TRBV15; clone size: few; CDR3 protein: CATSRGGQKVEAFF; CDR3 DNA: TGTGCCACCAGCAGAGGAGGACAGAAAGTTGAAGCTTTCTTT
D gene: TRBD2; J gene: TRBJ2-2; V gene: TRBV5-1; clone size: NA; CDR3 protein: CASSSGLAGGQSTGELFF; CDR3 DNA: TGCGCCAGCAGCTCGGGACTAGCGGGGGGGCAGAGCACCGGGGAGCTGTTTTTT
D gene: NA; J gene: TRBJ2-1; V gene: TRBV9; clone size: NA; CDR3 protein: CASSVVLGEQFF; CDR3 DNA: TGTGCCAGCAGCGTAGTACTCGGGGAGCAGTTCTTC
D gene: TRBD2; J gene: TRBJ2-7; V gene: TRBV4-1; clone size: NA; CDR3 protein: CASSQGSLAGVYGQYF; CDR3 DNA: TGCGCCAGCAGCCAAGGATCCCTAGCGGGGGTCTACGGGCAGTACTTC
D gene: NA; J gene: TRBJ1-3; V gene: TRBV13; clone size: NA; CDR3 protein: CASSMDRRNTIYF; CDR3 DNA: TGTGCCAGCAGCATGGACAGAAGAAACACCATATATTTT
D gene: NA; J gene: TRBJ2-7; V gene: TRBV7-2; clone size: NA; CDR3 protein: CASSFSGFTYEQYF; CDR3 DNA: TGTGCCAGCAGCTTTAGCGGCTTTACCTACGAGCAGTACTTC
D gene: NA; J gene: TRBJ1-5; V gene: TRBV9; clone size: once; CDR3 protein: CASSVREYNQPQHF; CDR3 DNA: TGTGCCAGCAGCGTCAGGGAATACAATCAGCCCCAGCATTTT
D gene: NA; J gene: TRBJ1-1; V gene: TRBV27; clone size: NA; CDR3 protein: CASSLGGRTEAFF; CDR3 DNA: TGTGCCAGCAGTTTGGGGGGGCGCACTGAAGCTTTCTTT
D gene: TRBD1; J gene: TRBJ1-2; V gene: TRBV4-3; clone size: few; CDR3 protein: CASSQTRTGGVGYTF; CDR3 DNA: TGCGCCAGCAGCCAAACCCGAACAGGGGGCGTGGGCTACACCTTC